A selection of T cell receptor beta chains follows, all from one sample in a study of blood T cell repertoires in COVID-19. Data came from immunoSEQ multiplex PCR; TCRdb stores just in-frame clones and leaves some out. This sample has 70,000 to 90,000 clones, with over 65% found just once. Sequencing was performed on peripheral blood. The receptors here all came from a human donor with acute or convalescent COVID-19. The donor label of this sample is uncertain. CDR3s include the opening cysteine and the closing phenylalanine or tryptophan. A D gene is named only where the DNA matches it firmly. Expanded clones are given a class, and other clones once, few, many or no size at all.

D: -
size: -
J: TRBJ2-1
V: TRBV7-9
DNA: TGTGCCAGCAGCCCTAAGGACAGTCACAATGAGCAGTTCTTC
CDR3: CASSPKDSHNEQFF

D: TRBD2
size: -
J: TRBJ2-1
V: TRBV6-2/TRBV6-3
DNA: TGTGCCAGCAGTTACTGGGGACTAGACAATGAGCAGTTCTTC
CDR3: CASSYWGLDNEQFF

D: -
size: few
J: TRBJ1-2
V: TRBV6-5
DNA: TGTGCCAGCAGTCCCTACCCCTCGGGGGACTATGGCTACACCTTC
CDR3: CASSPYPSGDYGYTF

D: TRBD1
size: few
J: TRBJ1-2
V: TRBV2
DNA: TGTGCCAGCAGGACCACCGGGACAGGGAACGGTGGCTACACCTTC
CDR3: CASRTTGTGNGGYTF

D: -
size: -
J: TRBJ2-5
V: TRBV7-2
DNA: TGTGCCAGCAGCGACATTCAAGAGACCCAGTACTTC
CDR3: CASSDIQETQYF

D: TRBD2
size: few
J: TRBJ2-7
V: TRBV5-1
DNA: TGCGCCAGCAGCTTAGGTTCGGCTAGCGGGAGGGTGAGCGAGCAGTACTTC
CDR3: CASSLGSASGRVSEQYF

D: TRBD2
size: -
J: TRBJ2-1
V: TRBV13
DNA: TGTGCCAGCAGCCATCGACTAGCGGGGGGCTACAATGAGCAGTTCTTC
CDR3: CASSHRLAGGYNEQFF

D: -
size: -
J: TRBJ2-3
V: TRBV6-2/TRBV6-3
DNA: TGTGCCAGCAGTTACAGGAGCGCTAGCGCGGATACGCAGTATTTT
CDR3: CASSYRSASADTQYF

D: -
size: -
J: TRBJ1-3
V: TRBV20-1
DNA: TGCAGTGCTAGTAACCCCAGCTCTGGAAACACCATATATTTT
CDR3: CSASNPSSGNTIYF

D: -
size: -
J: TRBJ1-6
V: TRBV2
DNA: TGTGCCAGCAGTAGAAGCAGGGTCAGCAATTCACCCCTCCACTTT
CDR3: CASSRSRVSNSPLHF

D: -
size: -
J: TRBJ1-6
V: TRBV7-9
DNA: TGTGCCAGCAGCTCGGACCGGGGGGATTCACCCCTCCACTTT
CDR3: CASSSDRGDSPLHF

D: -
size: many
J: TRBJ2-1
V: TRBV7-2
DNA: TGTGCCAGCAGCTTAGAGACAGTTAATGAGCAGTTCTTC
CDR3: CASSLETVNEQFF

D: TRBD2
size: once
J: TRBJ2-1
V: TRBV27
DNA: TGTGCCAGCAGCGGGACTAGCGGGGGCCTCTACAATGAGCAGTTCTTC
CDR3: CASSGTSGGLYNEQFF

D: TRBD1
size: -
J: TRBJ1-2
V: TRBV14
DNA: TGTGCCAGCAGCCAAGTCCCAGGACAGGCTATAGACTTC
CDR3: CASSQVPGQAIDF

D: -
size: few
J: TRBJ1-2
V: TRBV27
DNA: TGTGCCAGCAGTTTATCAGGGGGGGCGGGAGGCTACACCTTC
CDR3: CASSLSGGAGGYTF

D: -
size: once
J: TRBJ1-1
V: TRBV15
DNA: TGTGCCACCAGCATTGGGCCTGACACTGAAGCTTTCTTT
CDR3: CATSIGPDTEAFF

D: -
size: -
J: TRBJ1-5
V: TRBV19
DNA: TGTGCCAGTAGTTTTGAGTCGTCCAGCAATCAGCCCCAGCATTTT
CDR3: CASSFESSSNQPQHF

D: -
size: -
J: TRBJ2-2
V: TRBV5-4
DNA: TGTGCCAGCAGCGCCTTGGACAGCGCGAACACCGGGGAGCTGTTTTTT
CDR3: CASSALDSANTGELFF

D: TRBD2
size: -
J: TRBJ2-3
V: TRBV7-9
DNA: TGTGCCAGCAGCTTATTAGCGGGAGTCGCAGATACGCAGTATTTT
CDR3: CASSLLAGVADTQYF

D: -
size: -
J: TRBJ1-1
V: TRBV29-1
DNA: TGCAGCGTTGACTTCGGCCAGGGAGCTTTCTTT
CDR3: CSVDFGQGAFF

D: TRBD2
size: -
J: TRBJ2-1
V: TRBV16
DNA: TGTGCCAGCAGCCAACTCGGACTAGCCCTAAATGAGCAGTTCTTC
CDR3: CASSQLGLALNEQFF

D: -
size: -
J: TRBJ1-1
V: TRBV7-2
DNA: TGTGCCAGCACCTTAGCTGGCAAGAACACTGAAGCTTTCTTT
CDR3: CASTLAGKNTEAFF

D: -
size: -
J: TRBJ2-3
V: TRBV7-9
DNA: TGTGCCAGCAGCTCCGAGGCTCTAGCCCTCAGGGATACGCAGTATTTT
CDR3: CASSSEALALRDTQYF

D: -
size: -
J: TRBJ2-1
V: TRBV28
DNA: TGTGCCAGCAACCCGGTGCGGAGCTCCTACAATGAGCAGTTCTTC
CDR3: CASNPVRSSYNEQFF

D: TRBD1
size: -
J: TRBJ1-2
V: TRBV6-5
DNA: TGTGCCAGCTTCGGGACAGGGAAGCCCTATGGCTACACCTTC
CDR3: CASFGTGKPYGYTF

D: -
size: -
J: TRBJ1-4
V: TRBV2
DNA: TGTGCCAGCAGGAGAGGCCGTGTACCTAATGAAAAACTGTTTTTT
CDR3: CASRRGRVPNEKLFF

D: -
size: -
J: TRBJ2-1
V: TRBV7-8
DNA: TGTGCCAGCAGCTTAGTAAGGGGCGGTGAGCAGTTCTTC
CDR3: CASSLVRGGEQFF

D: TRBD1
size: -
J: TRBJ2-7
V: TRBV19
DNA: TGTGCCAGTAGTCCCTTGGGGACAGCATTCTACGAGCAGTACTTC
CDR3: CASSPLGTAFYEQYF

D: -
size: -
J: TRBJ1-1
V: TRBV14
DNA: TGTGCCAGCAGCCAAGGGTCCGGGACTGAAGCTTTCTTT
CDR3: CASSQGSGTEAFF

D: -
size: -
J: TRBJ1-3
V: TRBV18
DNA: TGTGCCAGCTCGCTCAACATACCTCGACAGGACTCTGGAAACACCATATATTTT
CDR3: CASSLNIPRQDSGNTIYF

D: -
size: few
J: TRBJ1-6
V: TRBV18
DNA: TGTGCCAGCTCACCCAATGGAGTGTATAATTCACCCCTCCACTTT
CDR3: CASSPNGVYNSPLHF

D: -
size: -
J: TRBJ2-3
V: TRBV11-3
DNA: TGTGCCAGCAGCGAGAAGTTTAGCACAGATACGCAGTATTTT
CDR3: CASSEKFSTDTQYF

D: -
size: -
J: TRBJ2-3
V: TRBV7-9
DNA: TGTGCCAGCAGCCGACAAGGACAGACCACAGATACGCAGTATTTT
CDR3: CASSRQGQTTDTQYF

D: TRBD1
size: -
J: TRBJ1-1
V: TRBV29-1
DNA: TGCAGCGTTATGGCGAACAGGGGGGTGGCTCGTCCGGACACTGAAGCTTTCTTT
CDR3: CSVMANRGVARPDTEAFF

D: TRBD2
size: -
J: TRBJ2-1
V: TRBV11-2
DNA: TGTGCCAGCAGCTCGCGAGCGGGGACCTACAATGAGCAGTTCTTC
CDR3: CASSSRAGTYNEQFF

D: TRBD1
size: -
J: TRBJ1-5
V: TRBV19
DNA: TGTGCCAGTAGTGGGGGGACAGGGGGCAAGTATCAGCCCCAGCATTTT
CDR3: CASSGGTGGKYQPQHF

D: TRBD1
size: -
J: TRBJ1-2
V: TRBV5-4
DNA: TGTGCCAGCAGCGGACAGGGAGAAATCTCTGGCTACACCTTC
CDR3: CASSGQGEISGYTF